Below, 32 T cell receptor beta chains from the same sample are listed, as sequenced in a study of blood T cell repertoires in COVID-19. Assay used: immunoSEQ multiplex PCR; TCRdb lists only in-frame clones, some missing. The sample includes 290,000 or so clones, roughly four fifths of them seen just once. The sequenced material came from PBMCs or T cells enriched from blood (not recorded which). These receptors all come from a man aged 35-49 years who had been exposed to COVID-19.

In this sample, this clone turned up once. The chain carries TRBV5-4 and TRBJ1-1; 7 bases fit TRBD1. Germline CDR1 is SGHNT and CDR2 is YYREEE (reference sequence). The CDR3 totals 14 residues. V gave up 4 bases and J gave up 7 bases; unmatched junction bases: 10. The CDR3 nucleotides are TGTGCCAGCAGCCCGGACAGGTCAGGTGGTGAAGCTTTCTTT. Translation: CASSPDRSGGEAFF.

The chain is built from TRBV30 and TRBJ1-1; TRBD1 matches at 10 bases. Germline CDR1 and CDR2: GTSNPN and SVGIG (reference sequence). The CDR3 has 13 residues. V dropped 2 bases and J dropped 11; count of bases not matched to a gene: 8. The CDR3 reads CAWSKTGGREAFF. The CDR3 DNA reads TGTGCCTGGAGTAAGACAGGGGGCAGGGAGGCTTTCTTT.

The chain combines TRBV18 with TRBJ2-3; D unresolved. Deletions cut 1 base from V and 9 bases from J, with 11 bases between. CDR3 length equals 13 residues. Germline V gene data show CDR1 as KGHSH and CDR2 as LQKENI. In DNA, the CDR3 is TGTGCCAGCTCACCACTCACGTCAAGCACGCAGTATTTT. Translating it yields CASSPLTSSTQYF.

The V and J genes are TRBV11-2 and TRBJ1-1; no definite D call. Per the germline V gene, CDR1 is SGHAT and CDR2 is FQNNGV. CDR3 size: 13 residues. V lost 0 bases and J lost 5, with 7 bases in between. CDR3 protein: CASSLDPRTEAFF. The CDR3 bases are TGTGCCAGCAGCTTAGATCCGAGAACTGAAGCTTTCTTT.

The genes are TRBV18 and TRBJ2-3; no definite D call. CDR1 and CDR2 (germline): KGHSH, LQKENI. This CDR3 region has 13 residues. Trimming cost V 3 bases and J 2 bases, with 6 bases left between them. For the CDR3, the DNA is TGTGCCAGCTCACCTCATCCCACAGATACGCAGTATTTT. Protein product: CASSPHPTDTQYF.

CDR3 amino acids: CASSAGQSGNTIYF. The CDR3 DNA reads as TGTGCCAGCAGCGCAGGACAGTCTGGAAACACCATATATTTT. The V call is TRBV9, the J call TRBJ1-3, with D perhaps TRBD1 (6 bases). V lost 3 bases and J lost 1, with 8 bases in between. Germline V CDR1 and CDR2: SGDLS, YYNGEE. This CDR3 has 14 amino acids.

J is TRBJ2-6 and V is TRBV10-3; perhaps TRBD1 as D (5 bases). Germline-derived CDR1 and CDR2 are ENHRY and SYGVKD. The CDR3 spans 14 residues. Trimming left V 11 bases short and J 0 bases short, with 11 bases between. The CDR3: CAASTASGANVLTF. CDR3 in DNA: TGTGCCGCCTCGACAGCCTCTGGGGCCAACGTCCTGACTTTC.

This clone was seen a single time. V and J are TRBV25-1 and TRBJ2-5; 7 bases align to TRBD1. The CDR3 contains 15 residues. The trim removed 3 bases at V and 4 bases at J, leaving 8 bases unmatched. From germline, CDR1 is MGHDK and CDR2 SYGVNS. The CDR3 spells CASSEVGAGGETQYF. CDR3 coding DNA: TGTGCCAGCAGTGAGGTGGGGGCAGGGGGAGAGACCCAGTACTTC.

V gene TRBV7-9 combines with J gene TRBJ2-7; 9 bases match TRBD1. The trim removed 5 bases at V and 4 bases at J, leaving 12 bases unmatched. CDR1 is SEHNR, CDR2 FQNEAQ, per germline (reference sequence). The CDR3 is 16 residues long. The CDR3 DNA reads as TGTGCCAGCAGCCCAGATCCGGGACAGGGCCGTTACGAGCAGTACTTC. This gives the protein CASSPDPGQGRYEQYF.

This clone was counted between two and nine times. This rearrangement joins TRBV5-4 to TRBJ2-7; D possibly corresponds to TRBD1 (5 bases). The CDR3 is 13 residues long. The germline V gene encodes CDR1 SGHNT and CDR2 YYREEE (reference sequence). V was clipped by 0 bases and J by 5 bases, with 9 bases between them. The CDR3 DNA follows: TGTGCCAGCAGCTTGGATGTCAGGGACGAGCAGTACTTC. Translating it yields CASSLDVRDEQYF.

The chain uses TRBV9 and TRBJ2-3; TRBD2 matches at 9 bases. This CDR3 has 16 residues. Looked up from germline, CDR1 is SGDLS and CDR2 is YYNGEE. The trim removed 0 bases at V and 2 bases at J, leaving 4 bases unmatched. In DNA, the CDR3 is TGTGCCAGCAGCGTAGAGGCGGGAGGGGCCACAGATACGCAGTATTTT. It encodes CASSVEAGGATDTQYF.

This chain connects TRBV9 to TRBJ2-1; 8 bases align to TRBD1. The CDR3 totals 14 residues. CDR1 is SGDLS, CDR2 YYNGEE, per germline. Unmatched junction bases numbered 8, after V lost 4 bases and J lost 8 bases. The chain's CDR3 is CASSPGQGSHEQFF. CDR3 DNA sequence: TGTGCCAGCAGCCCTGGACAGGGTAGCCATGAGCAGTTCTTC.

V gene TRBV5-8 combines with J gene TRBJ1-1; possibly TRBD1 for D (5 bases). Germline V CDR1 and CDR2: SGHTS, YDEGEE. V was cut by 4 bases and J by 0 bases, with 13 bases left in between. CDR3 length equals 15 residues. For the CDR3, the DNA is TGTGCCAGCAGCCTAAACCAGGGAATGAACACTGAAGCTTTCTTT. This sequence encodes CASSLNQGMNTEAFF.

V gene TRBV3-1 (or the pseudogene TRBV3-2) combines with J gene TRBJ2-1, with D maybe TRBD2 (5 bases). CDR3 size: 13 residues. V was shortened by 1 base and J by 13 bases, with 14 bases between the two germline ends. The germline gives CDR1 LGHDT, CDR2 YNNKEL (reference sequence). CDR3 region: CASSQVRSGSQFF. The DNA of the CDR3 is TGTGCCAGCAGCCAAGTACGCAGCGGAAGCCAGTTCTTC.

In regard to this clone: The sample has other DNA sequences that encode this CDR3 too. Written as DNA, the CDR3 is TGCGCCAGCAGCTTGGGGCAGGGGGGCGAGCAGTACTTC. This sequence encodes CASSLGQGGEQYF. J is TRBJ2-7 and V is TRBV5-1; possible D gene TRBD1, 7 bases. V gave up 0 bases and J gave up 6 bases, with 10 bases separating them. CDR1 and CDR2 from the germline V gene are SGHRS and YFSETQ. The CDR3 sequence is 13 residues long.

This chain links TRBV5-1 with TRBJ1-1; a weak D match, TRBD1 (6 bases). Germline V CDR1 and CDR2: SGHRS, YFSETQ. The CDR3 consists of 16 residues. Trimming cost V 0 bases and J 2 bases, with 14 bases left between them. In DNA form, the CDR3 reads TGCGCCAGCAGCTTGGCCCCCGACAGGACCAACACTGAAGCTTTCTTT. As protein: CASSLAPDRTNTEAFF.

The rearrangement joins TRBV27 to TRBJ2-1, with TRBD2 as a possible D gene (6 bases). Germline V lookup: CDR1 MNHEY, CDR2 SMNVEV (reference sequence). The CDR3 has 17 residues. Trimming removed 6 bases at V and 1 base at J, with 19 bases between. CDR3 DNA: TGTGCCAGCAGAAGAACTAAGGACGGGAGTTCCTACAATGAGCAGTTCTTC. This sequence encodes CASRRTKDGSSYNEQFF.

This chain links TRBV28 with TRBJ2-7; 8 bases are shared with TRBD1. Germline trimming cut 3 bases from V and 0 bases from J; bases unmatched to any gene: 4. In germline, CDR1 is MDHEN, CDR2 SYDVKM. This CDR3 comprises 15 residues. The CDR3: CASSLSDRGSYEQYF. The CDR3 DNA reads as TGTGCCAGCAGTTTGAGCGACAGGGGCTCCTACGAGCAGTACTTC.

This clone was seen many times. The CDR3 DNA reads as TGTGCCAGCACCTCGGGGGAGCGGAATCAGCCCCAGCATTTT. Translated, it gives CASTSGERNQPQHF. The V and J genes are TRBV7-2 and TRBJ1-5; TRBD1 is a possible D gene (5 bases). The CDR3 runs 14 residues. Trimming left V 7 bases short and J 4 bases short, with 14 bases between. The germline CDR1 and CDR2 sequences are SGHTA and FQGNSA.

This clone was counted once. The chain carries TRBV5-5 and TRBJ2-3; 8 bases line up with TRBD1. CDR1 and CDR2 (germline): SGHKS, YYEKEE (reference sequence). The CDR3 totals 15 residues. V trimming: 0 bases; J trimming: 3 bases; junction bases outside the gene matches: 3. Here the CDR3 DNA reads TGTGCCAGCAGCTTGGGACAGGGGTCAACAGATACGCAGTATTTT. It specifies CASSLGQGSTDTQYF.

This chain connects TRBV5-1 to TRBJ2-7; 9 positions match TRBD1. The germline V gene has CDR1 SGHRS and CDR2 YFSETQ. CDR3 length: 16 amino acids. The junction had 8 bases not matched to a gene; V was cut back by 2 bases and J by 2 bases. The CDR3 loop is CASSLSGTGKTYEQYF. CDR3 DNA sequence: TGCGCCAGCAGCTTAAGCGGGACAGGGAAAACCTACGAGCAGTACTTC.

The chain couples TRBV6-1 to TRBJ1-4; 8 nucleotides match TRBD1. The V gene end was trimmed by 1 base and the J gene end by 6 bases; junction bases not matched to a gene: 4. There are 15 residues in the CDR3. Germline loops: CDR1 MNHNS, CDR2 SASEGT. CDR3 loop: CASSEGQGAYEKLFF. Here the CDR3 DNA reads TGTGCCAGCAGTGAAGGGCAGGGGGCGTATGAAAAACTGTTTTTT.

This chain links TRBV27 with TRBJ2-7, with 9 positions matching TRBD1. Germline V CDR1 and CDR2: MNHEY, SMNVEV (reference sequence). There are 14 residues in the CDR3. V dropped 2 bases and J dropped 3; count of bases not matched to a gene: 2. The chain's CDR3 is CASSLRDRDYEQYF. CDR3 nucleotides: TGTGCCAGCAGTTTACGGGACAGGGACTACGAGCAGTACTTC.

The chain links TRBV30 to TRBJ2-7; 8 positions agree with TRBD2. V lost 5 bases, J lost 6 bases, and 9 bases stayed unmatched. The CDR3 has 13 residues. Germline V gene sequence: CDR1 GTSNPN, CDR2 SVGIG (reference sequence). DNA for the CDR3: TGTGCCTGGTCGGTAGCGGGGAAAGGCGAGCAGTACTTC. Amino acid sequence: CAWSVAGKGEQYF.

The V and J genes are TRBV27 and TRBJ1-4; D gene unclear. CDR1 and CDR2 from the germline V gene are MNHEY and SMNVEV (reference sequence). The CDR3 contains 17 residues. Trimming left V 5 bases short and J 5 bases short, with 21 bases between. DNA of the CDR3: TGTGCCAGCAGTCAGACGTCCCGACTCATGATAAATGAAAAACTGTTTTTT. It encodes CASSQTSRLMINEKLFF.

The table lists this clone with a count of one. J is TRBJ2-5 and V is TRBV24-1; 7 nucleotides agree with TRBD2. The CDR3 is made up of 14 amino acids. V trimming: 3 bases; J trimming: 5 bases; junction bases outside the gene matches: 5. The germline gives CDR1 KGHDR, CDR2 SFDVKD. The CDR3 loop is CATSDPGGEETQYF. CDR3 coding DNA: TGTGCCACCAGTGATCCGGGAGGAGAGGAGACCCAGTACTTC.

This sequence joins TRBV9 and TRBJ2-2; TRBD1 agrees at 10 bases. The CDR3 totals 18 residues. V shed 0 bases and J 5 bases; nucleotides not matched to a gene: 10. Germline V lookup: CDR1 SGDLS, CDR2 YYNGEE. The CDR3 is CASSVGDRGRRETGELFF. In nucleotides, the CDR3 is TGTGCCAGCAGCGTAGGAGACAGGGGGCGTCGGGAGACCGGGGAGCTGTTTTTT.

This clone was counted only a few times. This chain joins TRBV7-8 and TRBJ2-5, with a tentative D call TRBD2 (5 bases). Germline V gene lookup returns CDR1 SGHVS and CDR2 FQNEAQ. Trimming stripped 1 base from V and 4 bases from J, with 19 bases between. The CDR3 sequence is 17 residues long. The CDR3 is CASSLVGAVPTAETQYF. CDR3 nucleotides: TGTGCCAGCAGCTTAGTGGGAGCGGTCCCGACGGCAGAGACCCAGTACTTC.

The chain has TRBV7-9 and TRBJ2-1; tentative D call: TRBD1 (5 bases). Between the trimmed V and J ends, which lost 3 bases and 3 bases, there was a span of 21 bases. The CDR3 length is 18 residues. Germline loops: CDR1 SEHNR, CDR2 FQNEAQ (reference sequence). The CDR3 DNA reads TGTGCCAGCAGCTTGCAGGGCTCGCGGAAAAGACTCTACAATGAGCAGTTCTTC. Its protein is CASSLQGSRKRLYNEQFF.

This chain uses TRBV5-1 with TRBJ1-1, with D perhaps TRBD1 (5 bases). Germline V CDR1 and CDR2: SGHRS, YFSETQ. The CDR3 length is 13 residues. Trimming left V 6 bases short and J 5 bases short, with 14 bases between. The CDR3: CASNYGGGTEAFF. The CDR3 DNA follows: TGCGCCAGCAACTACGGGGGAGGTACTGAAGCTTTCTTT. The full variable domain, in which reference TRBV5-1 and TRBJ1-1 provide the parts outside the CDR3, is KAGVTQTPRYLIKTRGQQVTLSCSPISGHRSVSWYQQTPGQGLQFLFEYFSETQRNKGNFPGRFSGRQFSNSRSEMNVSTLELGDSALYLCASNYGGGTEAFFGQGTRLTVV.

The rearrangement links TRBV5-1 to TRBJ2-5; perhaps TRBD1 as D (6 bases). With 0 bases removed from V and 4 bases from J, the gap between germline ends came to 10 bases. The CDR3 runs 14 residues. Germline CDR1 SGHRS, CDR2 YFSETQ. CDR3 residues: CASSLGGPLETQYF. As DNA, the CDR3 is TGCGCCAGCAGCTTGGGGGGGCCATTAGAGACCCAGTACTTC.

CDR3 nucleotides: TGTGCCAGCAAGGTCGAGGGAGTATCTGGAGGTACGCAGTATTTT. Amino acids: CASKVEGVSGGTQYF. This rearrangement joins TRBV3-1 (or the pseudogene TRBV3-2) to TRBJ2-3; possibly TRBD2 for D (5 bases). V lost 7 bases and J lost 8, with 22 bases in between. Germline V CDR1 and CDR2: LGHDT, YNNKEL (reference sequence). CDR3 length equals 15 residues.